The entry below gives a single T cell receptor (beta chain) sequence along with its context. Its antigen is unidentified. The sample comes from a study of shared clonotypes between healthy human individuals. Study conclusions and caveats: About 5% of naive CD4 clonotypes were shared across four donors. Naive subsets generally exceeded memory subsets in estimated richness.

Generated by immunoSEQ multiplex PCR, the TCRdb table keeps only in-frame clones and is missing some. This repertoire shows about 100,000 clones, around 71% found once; its top ten account for around 24%. Germline values: CDR1 GTSNPN, CDR2 SVGIG (reference sequence). The CDR3 consists of 14 residues. Germline trimming cut 7 bases from V and 4 bases from J; bases unmatched to any gene: 12. This receptor was taken from a woman between 25 and 40 years old in good health. The sample consisted of memory CD8+ T cells sorted from blood. Subset described: CD45RO+ cells pooled with CCR7-negative TemRA cells. V usage is TRBV30 and J usage is TRBJ1-2, with 7 bases lining up with TRBD1. This CDR3 is CAFRGTGETYGYTF. The DNA of the CDR3 is TGTGCCTTCCGTGGCACAGGGGAGACCTATGGCTACACCTTC. Complete variable domain (other parts from reference TRBV30 and TRBJ1-2): SQTIHQWPATLVQPVGSPLSLECTVEGTSNPNLYWYRQAAGRGLQLLFYSVGIGQISSEVPQNLSASRPQDRQFILSSKKLLLSDSGFYLCAFRGTGETYGYTFGSGTRLTVV.